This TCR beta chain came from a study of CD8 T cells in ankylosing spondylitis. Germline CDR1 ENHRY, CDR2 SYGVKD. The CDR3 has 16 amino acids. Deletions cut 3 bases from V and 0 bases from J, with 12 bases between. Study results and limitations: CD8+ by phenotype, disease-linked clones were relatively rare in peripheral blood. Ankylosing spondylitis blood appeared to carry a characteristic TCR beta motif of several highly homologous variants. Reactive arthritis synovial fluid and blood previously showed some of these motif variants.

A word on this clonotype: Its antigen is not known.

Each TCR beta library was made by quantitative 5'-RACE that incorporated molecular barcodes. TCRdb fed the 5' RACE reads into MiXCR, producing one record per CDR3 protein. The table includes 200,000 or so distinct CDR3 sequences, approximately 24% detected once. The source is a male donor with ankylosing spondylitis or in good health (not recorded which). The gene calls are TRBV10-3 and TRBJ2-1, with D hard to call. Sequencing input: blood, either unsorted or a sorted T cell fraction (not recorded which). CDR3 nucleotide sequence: TGTGCCATCAGTGATGCGCCCCGGAGCTCCTACAATGAGCAGTTCTTC. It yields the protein CAISDAPRSSYNEQFF.